Presented here are 26 T cell receptor beta chains from one specimen sequenced in a study of shared clonotypes between healthy human individuals. Sequenced by immunoSEQ multiplex PCR; TCRdb stores in-frame clones only, minus some. The sample lists hundreds of thousands of clones; around 79% were seen once. The material sequenced was PBMCs. The receptors derive from a woman aged 40 to 50 in good health. Some clones in this sample may be carry-over from other donors' samples.

The chain has TRBV13 and TRBJ1-2, with D uncertain. Germline values: CDR1 PRHDT, CDR2 FYEKMQ (reference sequence). The CDR3 is 15 residues long. V was cut by 3 bases and J by 8 bases, with 19 bases left in between. CDR3 sequence reads: CASSFGNLVVLGYTF. The DNA for the CDR3 is TGTGCCAGCAGCTTTGGGAACCTGGTTGTTTTGGGCTACACCTTC.

With regard to this clone: The sample holds other DNA sequences that translate to the same CDR3. The chain joins TRBV28 to TRBJ2-7; unclear D gene. The CDR3 has 11 amino acids. The germline gives CDR1 MDHEN, CDR2 SYDVKM. Trimming cost V 5 bases and J 3 bases, with 5 bases left between them. CDR3 sequence reads: CASSPNYEQYF. CDR3 sequence (DNA): TGTGCCAGCAGTCCGAACTACGAGCAGTACTTC. The full variable domain, its missing parts supplied by reference TRBV28 and TRBJ2-7, is DVKVTQSSRYLVKRTGEKVFLECVQDMDHENMFWYRQDPGLGLRLIYFSYDVKMKEKGDIPEGYSVSREKKERFSLILESASTNQTSMYLCASSPNYEQYFGPGTRLTVT.

In this sample, this clone turned up once. Here the CDR3 reads CASSYAGGFNYGYTF. In DNA, the CDR3 is TGTGCCAGCAGCTATGCGGGGGGGTTCAACTATGGCTACACCTTC. The chain uses TRBV5-4 and TRBJ1-2; D possibly corresponds to TRBD1 (5 bases). Germline assignment: CDR1 SGHNT and CDR2 YYREEE (reference sequence). The CDR3 loop spans 15 amino acids. V was pared by 3 bases and J by 2 bases, with 14 bases between.

In this sample, this clone turned up once. The gene calls are TRBV6-6 and TRBJ1-3; 11 bases map to TRBD1. In germline, CDR1 is MNHNY, CDR2 SVGAGI (reference sequence). The CDR3 covers 16 residues. V gave up 5 bases and J gave up 4 bases; unmatched junction bases: 7. This chain's CDR3 is CASSPRTGGRGNTIYF. CDR3 nucleotides: TGTGCCAGCAGTCCTCGGACAGGGGGCCGGGGAAACACCATATATTTT.

The rearrangement joins TRBV11-2 to TRBJ2-7, with D possibly matching TRBD2 (5 bases). This CDR3 spans 15 amino acids. The V gene's germline CDR1 is SGHAT and CDR2 FQNNGV. V was pared by 1 base and J by 3 bases, with 13 bases between. The chain's CDR3 is CASSLGMASSYEQYF. CDR3 nucleotides: TGTGCCAGCAGCTTAGGAATGGCTAGCAGCTACGAGCAGTACTTC.

The chain joins TRBV9 to TRBJ1-1; no reliable D call. V shed 0 bases and J shed 10 bases, with 16 bases lying between them. The germline V gene encodes CDR1 SGDLS and CDR2 YYNGEE. This CDR3 is built from 14 residues. Here the CDR3 DNA reads TGTGCCAGCAGCGTAGGACCGGACGGAACGGGAGCTTTCTTT. It translates to CASSVGPDGTGAFF.

This rearrangement joins TRBV5-1 to TRBJ1-3; D is ambiguous. The CDR3 covers 12 residues. Deletions cut 4 bases from V and 2 bases from J, with 4 bases between. Germline assignment: CDR1 SGHRS and CDR2 YFSETQ. CDR3 sequence (DNA): TGCGCCAGCAGCCTTACTGGAAACACCATATATTTT. Its translation: CASSLTGNTIYF.

The chain employs TRBV4-3 and TRBJ2-3; 11 nucleotides line up with TRBD2. CDR3 length equals 16 residues. Germline trimming cut 3 bases from V and 4 bases from J; bases unmatched to any gene: 6. CDR1 LGHNA and CDR2 YSLEER come from the germline V gene. For the CDR3, the DNA is TGCGCCAGCAGCCACCTACTAGCGGGAGAGCCAGATACGCAGTATTTT. Encoded protein: CASSHLLAGEPDTQYF.

The chain links TRBV30 to TRBJ1-2; D gene uncertain. The CDR3 extends over 12 amino acids. Germline CDR1 and CDR2: GTSNPN and SVGIG (reference sequence). Deletions cut 4 bases from V and 4 bases from J, with 10 bases between. CDR3 nucleotide sequence: TGTGCCTGGAACAGCCCTTCCTATGGCTACACCTTC. Amino acid sequence: CAWNSPSYGYTF.

The chain combines TRBV11-2 with TRBJ1-4; D ambiguous. V was cut by 2 bases and J by 8 bases, with 6 bases left in between. The CDR3 loop spans 12 amino acids. Germline loops: CDR1 SGHAT, CDR2 FQNNGV. The CDR3 DNA follows: TGTGCCAGCAGCTTAACCGGCGAAAAACTGTTTTTT. Amino acids: CASSLTGEKLFF.

This clone was recorded a few times. This chain links TRBV27 with TRBJ1-3; D not certain. Germline loops: CDR1 MNHEY, CDR2 SMNVEV (reference sequence). V lost 6 bases, J lost 0 bases, and 6 bases lay in between. The CDR3 consists of 13 residues. CDR3 loop: CASSEHSGNTIYF. The CDR3 nucleotides read TGTGCCAGCAGCGAGCACTCTGGAAACACCATATATTTT.

The V gene is TRBV5-1, the J gene TRBJ2-7, with a possible D match to TRBD1 (6 bases). Germline-derived CDR1 and CDR2 are SGHRS and YFSETQ. The CDR3 spans 15 residues. The V end lost 0 bases, the J end lost 3 bases, and 13 bases lay between the germline ends. CDR3 loop: CASSLGGPFDYEQYF. The DNA for the CDR3 is TGCGCCAGCAGCTTGGGGGGGCCTTTTGACTACGAGCAGTACTTC.

The genes are TRBV19 and TRBJ2-3; the D gene is possibly TRBD1 (5 bases). V lost 5 bases to trimming and J lost 2 bases, with 11 bases between them. In germline, CDR1 is LNHDA, CDR2 SQIVND (reference sequence). The CDR3 has 14 residues. CDR3 sequence reads: CASSYKGSTDTQYF. The CDR3, as DNA: TGTGCCAGTAGTTACAAGGGGTCCACAGATACGCAGTATTTT.

The rearrangement uses TRBV7-9 and TRBJ1-3; no firm D call. Trimming took 1 base from V and 6 from J, leaving 10 bases between them. From germline, CDR1 is SEHNR and CDR2 FQNEAQ (reference sequence). The CDR3 spans 14 residues. This CDR3 reads CASSLGGLENTIYF. The CDR3, as DNA: TGTGCCAGCAGCTTAGGAGGGTTGGAAAACACCATATATTTT.

The chain couples TRBV2 to TRBJ2-7; D is perhaps TRBD2 (6 bases). Trimming pared 4 bases from V and 3 bases from J, leaving 13 bases between. Germline-derived CDR1 and CDR2 are SNHLY and FYNNEI. The CDR3 runs 14 residues. The CDR3 DNA is TGTGCCAGCAGTGTGACGGGAGCCTACTACGAGCAGTACTTC. Translated: CASSVTGAYYEQYF.

The chain carries TRBV13 and TRBJ2-1; 9 nucleotides line up with TRBD2. V trimming: 0 bases; J trimming: 5 bases; junction bases outside the gene matches: 8. Germline assignment: CDR1 PRHDT and CDR2 FYEKMQ (reference sequence). The CDR3 is 17 residues long. This CDR3 is CASSLGLTSGPNNEQFF. In nucleotides, the CDR3 is TGTGCCAGCAGCTTAGGTCTCACTAGCGGGCCTAACAATGAGCAGTTCTTC.

The genes are TRBV5-4 and TRBJ2-1; unclear D gene. The V end was cut by 0 bases, the J end by 9 bases, with 13 bases between. The germline V gene encodes CDR1 SGHNT and CDR2 YYREEE (reference sequence). The CDR3 covers 14 residues. CDR3 sequence reads: CASSLGGSVVEQFF. CDR3 bases: TGTGCCAGCAGCTTGGGTGGGTCGGTTGTTGAGCAGTTCTTC.

The gene calls are TRBV2 and TRBJ2-2; TRBD2 aligns across 8 bases. Germline V CDR1 and CDR2: SNHLY, FYNNEI. V dropped 8 bases and J dropped 5; count of bases not matched to a gene: 4. The CDR3 loop spans 13 amino acids. In DNA form, the CDR3 reads TGTGCCAGCGGCCGGGGGGGTACCGGGGAGCTGTTTTTT. Its protein product is CASGRGGTGELFF. Complete variable domain (other parts from reference TRBV2 and TRBJ2-2): EPEVTQTPSHQVTQMGQEVILRCVPISNHLYFYWYRQILGQKVEFLVSFYNNEISEKSEIFDDQFSVERPDGSNFTLKIRSTKLEDSAMYFCASGRGGTGELFFGEGSRLTVL.

The chain links TRBV19 to TRBJ2-7, with TRBD2 identical over 8 bases. Germline CDR1 reads LNHDA; CDR2 reads SQIVND (reference sequence). With V trimmed by 6 bases and J by 4 bases, 8 bases remained unmatched. This CDR3 has 14 amino acids. CDR3 residues: CASSTGGALYEQYF. In DNA form, the CDR3 reads TGTGCCAGTAGCACCGGGGGGGCACTTTACGAGCAGTACTTC. Supplemented by reference TRBV19 and TRBJ2-7, the full variable domain reads DGGITQSPKYLFRKEGQNVTLSCEQNLNHDAMYWYRQDPGQGLRLIYYSQIVNDFQKGDIAEGYSVSREKKESFPLTVTSAQKNPTAFYLCASSTGGALYEQYFGPGTRLTVT.

This clone was detected only once. The genes are TRBV19 and TRBJ2-7; TRBD2 matches 7 bases. This CDR3 spans 14 amino acids. Germline V lookup: CDR1 LNHDA, CDR2 SQIVND (reference sequence). V lost 8 bases, J lost 6 bases, and 13 bases stayed unmatched. DNA for the CDR3: TGTGCCAGTTGTTTCGTGGCGGGAGCTGGCGAGCAGTACTTC. It translates to CASCFVAGAGEQYF. Drawing the rest from reference TRBV19 and TRBJ2-7, the complete variable domain is DGGITQSPKYLFRKEGQNVTLSCEQNLNHDAMYWYRQDPGQGLRLIYYSQIVNDFQKGDIAEGYSVSREKKESFPLTVTSAQKNPTAFYLCASCFVAGAGEQYFGPGTRLTVT.

The rearrangement links TRBV5-1 to TRBJ2-5; 10 bases match TRBD1. V lost 0 bases to trimming and J lost 5 bases; unmatched junction nucleotides: 4. The CDR3 has 15 residues. From germline, CDR1 is SGHRS and CDR2 YFSETQ. CDR3 sequence (DNA): TGCGCCAGCAGCTTGGAGACAGGGGGCGTTGAGACCCAGTACTTC. Its protein product is CASSLETGGVETQYF. The full variable domain, its missing parts supplied by reference TRBV5-1 and TRBJ2-5, is KAGVTQTPRYLIKTRGQQVTLSCSPISGHRSVSWYQQTPGQGLQFLFEYFSETQRNKGNFPGRFSGRQFSNSRSEMNVSTLELGDSALYLCASSLETGGVETQYFGPGTRLLVL.

This clone has just a few counts. The rearrangement links TRBV4-1 to TRBJ1-3; D is unresolved. Trimming shortened V by 6 bases and J by 8 bases, and 14 bases separated the two germline ends. The CDR3 is 13 amino acids. Per the germline V gene, CDR1 is MGHRA and CDR2 is YSYEKL. The CDR3 region is CASSHLGSHTIYF. The CDR3 nucleotides read TGCGCCAGCAGTCACCTTGGGAGTCACACCATATATTTT.

This chain joins TRBV4-2 and TRBJ1-2; D unresolved. This CDR3 is built from 14 residues. The V gene lost 5 bases and the J gene lost 4 bases, with 14 bases spanning the gap. Germline lookup yields CDR1 LGHNA and CDR2 YNFKEQ. The CDR3 DNA is TGTGCCAGCAGCTTGGATCGGGGTAGCTATGGCTACACCTTC. It codes for CASSLDRGSYGYTF.

V and J are TRBV4-2 and TRBJ2-2, with D hard to call. Germline V gene data show CDR1 as LGHNA and CDR2 as YNFKEQ. CDR3 size: 14 residues. V was cut by 3 bases and J by 6 bases, with 11 bases left in between. Written as DNA, the CDR3 is TGTGCCAGCAGCCATCTGCGAGAGTCCGGGGAGCTGTTTTTT. Translation: CASSHLRESGELFF.

The chain has TRBV7-2 and TRBJ1-1; maybe TRBD1 (5 bases). CDR1 and CDR2 from the germline V gene are SGHTA and FQGNSA. With 2 bases removed from V and 11 bases from J, the gap between germline ends came to 12 bases. The CDR3 loop spans 12 amino acids. The CDR3 coding sequence is TGTGCCAGCAGCTTACGGGGCTCTGGGGCTTTCTTT. Its translation: CASSLRGSGAFF.

The chain links TRBV25-1 to TRBJ2-1, with D tentatively TRBD1 (6 bases). Germline CDR1 MGHDK, CDR2 SYGVNS. V was cut by 6 bases and J by 7 bases, with 22 bases left in between. The length of the CDR3 is 16 residues. In DNA, the CDR3 is TGTGCCAGCAGCAGGGCTGAGGGGATTAGGGGGAATGAGCAGTTCTTC. This encodes CASSRAEGIRGNEQFF.